Listed below are T cell receptor beta chains from one sample, sequenced in a study of blood T cell repertoires in COVID-19. Data came from immunoSEQ multiplex PCR; TCRdb stores just in-frame clones and leaves some out. The profile covers hundreds of thousands of clones, with 88% appearing a single time and more than 0.95% taken by the ten largest. Sample: peripheral blood. The receptors stem from a woman aged 40 to 49 who had recovered from COVID-19. CDR3s include the opening cysteine and the closing phenylalanine or tryptophan. The D gene is left open where the match is weak. Clone size is shown for a subset of rows, as once, few, many or a class of expanded clone.

size | J | V | D | CDR3 | DNA
. | TRBJ1-1 | TRBV19 | TRBD1 | CASSPQGTEAFF | TGTGCCAGTAGTCCACAGGGGACTGAAGCTTTCTTT
. | TRBJ2-3 | TRBV3-1/TRBV3-2 | . | CASSQDWGRSADTQYF | TGTGCCAGCAGCCAAGATTGGGGGAGGTCGGCAGATACGCAGTATTTT
. | TRBJ2-3 | TRBV27 | . | CASSLSRRSRSTDTQYF | TGTGCCAGCAGCTTATCCCGTCGGTCCCGTAGCACAGATACGCAGTATTTT
. | TRBJ2-1 | TRBV5-1 | . | CASSSSQGGYFGVNEQFF | TGCGCCAGCAGCTCCAGCCAGGGGGGTTATTTTGGGGTCAATGAGCAGTTCTTC
. | TRBJ2-1 | TRBV16 | . | CASSKGSMGRQFF | TGTGCCAGCAGCAAGGGGTCCATGGGTAGGCAGTTCTTC
. | TRBJ2-1 | TRBV6-2/TRBV6-3 | TRBD2 | CASSPPGLAGLSSYNEQFF | TGTGCCAGCAGCCCGCCGGGACTAGCGGGGCTCAGCTCCTACAATGAGCAGTTCTTC
once | TRBJ1-2 | TRBV9 | TRBD1 | CASSVTGQGGYGYTF | TGTGCCAGCAGCGTGACCGGACAGGGCGGCTATGGCTACACCTTC
. | TRBJ2-7 | TRBV5-1 | TRBD2 | CASSPTSASYEQYF | TGCGCCAGCAGCCCTACTAGCGCCTCCTACGAGCAGTACTTC
. | TRBJ1-3 | TRBV5-1 | TRBD1 | CASSRQGAGNTIYF | TGCGCCAGCAGCCGCCAGGGGGCTGGAAACACCATATATTTT
. | TRBJ2-2 | TRBV7-2 | . | CASSPEAGRTGELFF | TGTGCCAGCAGCCCAGAGGCGGGTCGCACCGGGGAGCTGTTTTTT
. | TRBJ1-2 | TRBV7-2 | TRBD1 | CASSLALGGHGYTF | TGTGCCAGCAGCTTAGCGTTAGGGGGCCATGGCTACACCTTC
. | TRBJ1-3 | TRBV29-1 | TRBD1 | CSASGTGGVLGTIYF | TGCAGCGCCTCCGGGACAGGGGGGGTGCTAGGCACCATATATTTT
. | TRBJ2-1 | TRBV19 | TRBD2 | CASRPAGPHNEQFF | TGTGCCAGTAGACCAGCGGGACCCCACAATGAGCAGTTCTTC
. | TRBJ2-5 | TRBV11-3 | . | CASSPQGEETQYF | TGTGCCAGCAGCCCACAGGGCGAAGAGACCCAGTACTTC
. | TRBJ2-2 | TRBV11-3 | . | CASSTGGRSGELFF | TGTGCCAGCAGCACCGGGGGGCGGTCCGGGGAGCTGTTTTTT
. | TRBJ2-2 | TRBV5-1 | . | CASRPTGNTGELFF | TGCGCCAGCCGCCCCACAGGGAACACCGGGGAGCTGTTTTTT
once | TRBJ2-5 | TRBV11-2 | TRBD2 | CASSWGGSQETQYF | TGTGCCAGCAGCTGGGGAGGGTCCCAAGAGACCCAGTACTTC
. | TRBJ2-1 | TRBV6-4 | TRBD1 | CASSPTGGRYNEQFF | TGTGCCAGCAGCCCCACAGGGGGGAGGTACAATGAGCAGTTCTTC
. | TRBJ2-1 | TRBV4-1 | TRBD2 | CASSPRAGGGHEQFF | TGCGCCAGCAGCCCCCGGGCGGGAGGGGGCCATGAGCAGTTCTTC
. | TRBJ1-6 | TRBV19 | . | CASSRAGWNSPLHF | TGTGCCAGTAGTAGGGCAGGGTGGAATTCACCCCTCCACTTT
few | TRBJ2-2 | TRBV27 | TRBD1 | CASSLGQTTGELFF | TGTGCCAGCAGCCTGGGACAGACCACCGGGGAGCTGTTTTTT
. | TRBJ2-1 | TRBV5-1 | TRBD2 | CASTYSGRAGNEQFF | TGCGCCAGCACCTACAGCGGGAGGGCCGGTAATGAGCAGTTCTTC
. | TRBJ2-2 | TRBV4-3 | . | CASSQELGSNTGELFF | TGCGCCAGCAGCCAAGAGTTGGGCAGTAACACCGGGGAGCTGTTTTTT
. | TRBJ2-5 | TRBV18 | TRBD1 | CASSPPRGRGETQYF | TGTGCCAGCTCACCACCCAGGGGGCGGGGAGAGACCCAGTACTTC
. | TRBJ2-1 | TRBV6-5 | . | CASRRDSDEQFF | TGTGCCAGCAGACGGGACTCGGATGAGCAGTTCTTC
. | TRBJ2-3 | TRBV7-9 | . | CASRLGGGTDTQYF | TGTGCCAGCAGACTAGGGGGGGGCACAGATACGCAGTATTTT
. | TRBJ1-2 | TRBV4-3 | . | CASSQGAASQSYGYTF | TGCGCCAGCAGCCAAGGGGCCGCCAGCCAGTCATATGGCTACACCTTC
. | TRBJ1-5 | TRBV20-1 | . | CSASPPGGVRQPQHF | TGCAGTGCTAGTCCCCCGGGGGGGGTTAGACAGCCCCAGCATTTT
. | TRBJ1-2 | TRBV30 | TRBD1 | CAWSVRDRVGYTF | TGTGCCTGGAGTGTAAGGGACAGGGTAGGCTACACCTTC
. | TRBJ2-1 | TRBV24-1 | TRBD2 | CATSDLVRGGNGEQFF | TGTGCCACCAGTGATTTAGTACGGGGAGGGAACGGTGAGCAGTTCTTC
. | TRBJ1-2 | TRBV18 | . | CASSPGRHSYGYTF | TGTGCCAGCTCACCGGGGCGGCACTCCTATGGCTACACCTTC
. | TRBJ2-1 | TRBV7-2 | . | CASSLRLAYNEQFF | TGTGCCAGCAGCCTTAGACTAGCCTACAATGAGCAGTTCTTC
. | TRBJ1-5 | TRBV19 | . | CASMGSGGSNQPQHF | TGTGCCAGTATGGGGTCCGGGGGGAGCAATCAGCCCCAGCATTTT
. | TRBJ2-1 | TRBV7-3 | TRBD2 | CASTPVGGRPYNEQFF | TGTGCCAGCACCCCTGTGGGCGGGAGGCCCTACAATGAGCAGTTCTTC
. | TRBJ2-3 | TRBV5-1 | TRBD2 | CASSTGLAGPTDTQYF | TGCGCCAGCAGCACCGGACTAGCGGGGCCCACAGATACGCAGTATTTT
. | TRBJ2-1 | TRBV5-6 | TRBD1 | CASSRDSSYNEQFF | TGTGCCAGCAGCCGGGACAGCTCCTACAATGAGCAGTTCTTC
. | TRBJ1-2 | TRBV28 | TRBD1 | CASSLPSRQGWKYGYTF | TGTGCCAGCAGTTTACCGTCCCGACAGGGTTGGAAATATGGCTACACCTTC
. | TRBJ2-7 | TRBV6-2/TRBV6-3 | . | CASTPRKTYEQYF | TGTGCCAGCACCCCCAGGAAAACCTACGAGCAGTACTTC
. | TRBJ2-1 | TRBV9 | TRBD1 | CASSPGQARGYNEQFF | TGTGCCAGCAGCCCAGGACAGGCAAGGGGTTACAATGAGCAGTTCTTC
. | TRBJ2-1 | TRBV7-7 | . | CASSLALPGASYNEQFF | TGTGCTAGCAGCTTAGCGCTTCCGGGAGCATCCTACAATGAGCAGTTCTTC
. | TRBJ1-1 | TRBV19 | . | CASSLTVGHEAFF | TGTGCCAGTAGCCTCACGGTTGGACATGAAGCTTTCTTT
. | TRBJ2-1 | TRBV19 | . | CASLHEQFF | TGTGCCAGCCTCCATGAGCAGTTCTTC
. | TRBJ2-2 | TRBV2 | . | CASSGQGGTGELFF | TGTGCCAGCAGTGGGCAGGGGGGCACCGGGGAGCTGTTTTTT
few | TRBJ2-7 | TRBV30 | TRBD2 | CAWKGSLAEGQYF | TGTGCCTGGAAAGGGTCCCTAGCGGAAGGGCAGTACTTC
. | TRBJ1-1 | TRBV18 | . | CASSLQGRPPAFF | TGTGCCAGCTCCCTACAGGGCCGTCCACCGGCTTTCTTT
. | TRBJ1-1 | TRBV18 | . | CASSPGGRDEAFF | TGTGCCAGCTCCCCCGGGGGGCGGGATGAAGCTTTCTTT
. | TRBJ1-1 | TRBV7-6 | . | CASSPQGGHTEAFF | TGTGCCAGCAGCCCACAGGGTGGTCACACTGAAGCTTTCTTT
. | TRBJ1-2 | TRBV24-1 | TRBD1 | CATSAPPGQGGYGYTF | TGTGCCACCAGTGCCCCTCCCGGACAGGGGGGCTATGGCTACACCTTC
. | TRBJ2-1 | TRBV18 | TRBD2 | CASSPRGLAVDEQFF | TGTGCCAGCTCACCAAGGGGACTAGCGGTCGATGAGCAGTTCTTC
. | TRBJ1-2 | TRBV27 | . | CASSLGEGTRDYGYTF | TGTGCCAGCAGTTTGGGTGAGGGTACTCGTGACTATGGCTACACCTTC
. | TRBJ2-1 | TRBV5-1 | TRBD2 | CASSSLAGNYNEQFF | TGCGCCAGCAGCTCCCTAGCGGGGAATTACAATGAGCAGTTCTTC
. | TRBJ1-4 | TRBV7-2 | TRBD1 | CASSPNRGNEKLFF | TGTGCCAGCAGCCCCAACAGGGGGAATGAAAAACTGTTTTTT
. | TRBJ1-2 | TRBV27 | TRBD1 | CASHRGSNYGYTF | TGTGCCAGCCACAGGGGATCTAACTATGGCTACACCTTC
. | TRBJ2-5 | TRBV27 | . | CASGAHQETQYF | TGTGCCAGCGGGGCTCACCAAGAGACCCAGTACTTC